The 2 T cell receptor beta chains reported below all come from one sample, sequenced in a study of beta chain features in type 1 diabetes. cDNA synthesis used the whole RNA isolate, giving expressed TCRB sequences. TCRdb's table, derived via immunoSEQ multiplex PCR, lists solely in-frame clones and lacks some. The sample shows fewer than 650,000 clones, about 16% of them seen only once. Sequenced sample: naive CD4+ T cells from blood. The receptors come from a man aged 18 to 29 in good health.

V usage is TRBV29-1 and J usage is TRBJ2-5; D perhaps matches TRBD1 (8 bases). The CDR3 has 15 residues. Trimming shortened V by 5 bases and J by 4 bases, and 20 bases separated the two germline ends. Germline V gene data show CDR1 as SQVTM and CDR2 as ANQGSEA. The CDR3 region has the DNA TGCAGCGTTACTCGGGGGGCAGGGGGCGCAGAGACCCAGTACTTC. Protein sequence: CSVTRGAGGAETQYF.

On this clone: The same CDR3 can be traced to other DNA sequences in this sample. The rearrangement links TRBV5-4 to TRBJ2-7; possible D gene TRBD1, 5 bases. The CDR3 totals 14 residues. Per germline, CDR1 SGHNT and CDR2 YYREEE (reference sequence). Trimming stripped 0 bases from V and 4 bases from J, with 11 bases between. The CDR3 region is CASSLEGARYEQYF. CDR3 nucleotides: TGTGCCAGCAGCTTGGAAGGGGCGCGATACGAGCAGTACTTC. Looking up the rest from reference TRBV5-4 and TRBJ2-7 gives the full variable domain: ETGVTQSPTHLIKTRGQQVTLRCSSQSGHNTVSWYQQALGQGPQFIFQYYREEENGRGNFPPRFSGLQFPNYSSELNVNALELDDSALYLCASSLEGARYEQYFGPGTRLTVT.